The rows below give T cell receptor beta chains drawn from one sample of a study of T cell responses to AZD1222 COVID-19 vaccine. The table came from immunoSEQ multiplex PCR; TCRdb's copy has only in-frame clones and leaves some out. The sample has fewer than 200,000 clones; roughly 91% are singletons. The specimen comprised peripheral blood, sampled on day 0 of AZD1222 vaccination. Source of these receptors: an adult in good health. Both conserved end residues are part of each CDR3. D genes are given only for firm matches. Clone size, where shown, is once, few, many, or a class for clones that have expanded.

j_call	v_call	d_call	clone_size	cdr3_aa	cdr3_nt
TRBJ2-1	TRBV7-9	.	once	CASTVSGSLDQKGQFF	TGTGCCAGTACGGTCTCCGGCTCCCTCGATCAAAAGGGGCAGTTCTTC
TRBJ1-5	TRBV20-1	.	.	CSASWGRDQPQHF	TGCAGTGCTAGTTGGGGGAGAGATCAGCCCCAGCATTTT
TRBJ1-4	TRBV4-3	TRBD1	few	CASSLGTGDTEKLFF	TGCGCCAGCAGCCTCGGGACAGGGGACACGGAAAAACTGTTTTTT
TRBJ2-7	TRBV6-2/TRBV6-3	.	.	CASSYQGIPNYEQYF	TGTGCCAGCAGTTACCAGGGTATACCTAACTACGAGCAGTACTTC
TRBJ2-3	TRBV27	.	.	CASSSRVNTQYF	TGTGCCAGCAGTTCTAGGGTTAATACGCAGTATTTT
TRBJ2-1	TRBV27	TRBD2	.	CASSTVAGGWNEQFF	TGTGCCAGCAGTACCGTAGCGGGAGGGTGGAATGAGCAGTTCTTC
TRBJ2-7	TRBV7-2	TRBD1	.	CASSSPTAGGREQYF	TGTGCCAGCAGCTCCCCAACGGCAGGGGGTAGGGAGCAGTACTTC
TRBJ2-1	TRBV9	.	.	CASSVDDYNEQFF	TGTGCCAGCAGCGTAGACGACTACAATGAGCAGTTCTTC
TRBJ2-6	TRBV14	.	.	CASAGLRGPGANVLTF	TGTGCCAGCGCGGGGCTACGGGGGCCTGGGGCCAACGTCCTGACTTTC
TRBJ1-5	TRBV28	TRBD1	few	CASSYRDRGRRQPQHF	TGTGCCAGCAGTTACCGGGACAGGGGGCGAAGGCAGCCCCAGCATTTT
TRBJ1-5	TRBV19	TRBD1	.	CAVGRGHYQPQHF	TGTGCCGTGGGGAGGGGGCATTATCAGCCCCAGCATTTT
TRBJ2-7	TRBV25-1	TRBD1	.	CASSPGQGEQYF	TGTGCCAGCAGTCCGGGACAGGGCGAGCAGTACTTC
TRBJ2-5	TRBV18	.	.	CASSPPHQETQYF	TGTGCCAGCTCACCACCCCATCAAGAGACCCAGTACTTC
TRBJ1-2	TRBV19	.	.	CASTGGPTGGYTF	TGTGCCAGTACCGGGGGCCCCACGGGGGGCTACACCTTC
TRBJ1-4	TRBV9	.	.	CASSAGGDRAEKLFF	TGTGCCAGCAGCGCGGGAGGGGATAGAGCCGAAAAACTGTTTTTT
TRBJ1-5	TRBV19	.	.	CASSIRGRSNQPQHF	TGTGCCAGTAGTATTAGGGGACGGAGCAATCAGCCCCAGCATTTT
TRBJ2-6	TRBV6-2/TRBV6-3	.	.	CASSYRESGANVLTF	TGTGCCAGCAGTTACCGGGAATCTGGGGCCAACGTCCTGACTTTC
TRBJ1-2	TRBV29-1	.	few	CSVAGLGADYGYTF	TGCAGCGTCGCGGGGCTTGGGGCAGACTATGGCTACACCTTC
TRBJ2-5	TRBV28	.	.	CASSPNREETQYF	TGTGCCAGCAGCCCTAACAGGGAAGAGACCCAGTACTTC
TRBJ2-7	TRBV5-1	.	.	CASSLSQGSYEQYF	TGCGCCAGCAGCTTGTCCCAGGGATCCTACGAGCAGTACTTC
TRBJ1-5	TRBV27	.	once	CASSLGALNSNQPQHF	TGTGCCAGCAGTTTGGGGGCCCTGAATAGCAATCAGCCCCAGCATTTT
TRBJ2-5	TRBV5-6	.	.	CASSLARLKETQYF	TGTGCCAGCAGCTTGGCTCGCTTAAAAGAGACCCAGTACTTC
TRBJ1-5	TRBV7-2	.	.	CASSLTPSGWESDQPQHF	TGTGCCAGCAGCTTAACCCCCTCGGGGTGGGAGAGCGATCAGCCCCAGCATTTT
TRBJ1-1	TRBV9	.	.	CASSVGTDYEAFF	TGTGCCAGCAGCGTAGGGACAGACTATGAAGCTTTCTTT
TRBJ2-1	TRBV7-2	TRBD2	.	CASSFELAGFSSYNEQFF	TGTGCCAGCAGCTTCGAACTAGCGGGGTTCAGCTCCTACAATGAGCAGTTCTTC
TRBJ2-1	TRBV7-2	TRBD1	.	CASSESGTGNRNEQFF	TGTGCCAGCAGCGAATCCGGGACAGGGAACAGAAATGAGCAGTTCTTC
TRBJ1-3	TRBV4-1	.	.	CASSQDGPSGNTIYF	TGCGCCAGCAGCCAAGATGGCCCCTCTGGAAACACCATATATTTT
TRBJ1-2	TRBV6-5	TRBD1	.	CASSRRQGAAGYTF	TGTGCCAGCAGCCGTCGACAGGGGGCAGCCGGCTACACCTTC
TRBJ2-7	TRBV6-5	TRBD2	.	CAVRTSGPYEQYF	TGTGCCGTCCGGACTAGCGGACCCTACGAGCAGTACTTC
TRBJ2-1	TRBV5-1	TRBD2	.	CASSGGLAGDKDEQFF	TGCGCCAGCAGCGGGGGACTAGCGGGAGATAAGGATGAGCAGTTCTTC
TRBJ2-3	TRBV7-6	TRBD1	.	CASSLGTGESTDTQYF	TGTGCCAGCAGCTTAGGTACAGGGGAGAGCACAGATACGCAGTATTTT
TRBJ1-4	TRBV4-1	TRBD1	.	CASATGGRNEKLFF	TGCGCCAGCGCAACAGGGGGCCGTAATGAAAAACTGTTTTTT
TRBJ2-2	TRBV28	TRBD2	.	CASSSGTSGGSNTGELFF	TGTGCCAGCAGTTCAGGGACTAGCGGAGGGTCGAACACCGGGGAGCTGTTTTTT
TRBJ2-2	TRBV7-3	.	.	CASSSYLNGELFF	TGTGCCAGCAGCTCGTACTTAAACGGGGAGCTGTTTTTT
TRBJ1-4	TRBV6-5	.	once	CASSYLGEGVEKLFF	TGTGCCAGCAGTTACTTGGGGGAGGGGGTTGAAAAACTGTTTTTT
TRBJ1-2	TRBV28	.	.	CASSRGSDYGYTF	TGTGCCAGCAGCCGCGGGAGTGACTATGGCTACACCTTC
TRBJ1-1	TRBV5-5	TRBD1	once	CASRLTGVMNTEAFF	TGTGCCAGCAGATTAACAGGGGTCATGAACACTGAAGCTTTCTTT